Given below is one T cell receptor (beta chain) in context. Clones were read by immunoSEQ multiplex PCR, and TCRdb kept only the in-frame ones, dropping some. The sample shows hundreds of thousands of clones, over 75% of them seen only once. This sample is part of a study of blood T cell repertoires in COVID-19. Study-wide background: Samples came from the United States, Italy and Spain, spanning acute and convalescent COVID-19.

Everyone who took part was roughly 18 to 89 years old, and they came from 24 US areas. Clinical histories supplied by participants themselves formed the basis of cohort assignment. CDR3 length: 11 amino acids. The V end was cut by 3 bases, the J end by 4 bases, with 7 bases between. Per germline, CDR1 DFQATT and CDR2 SNEGSKA (reference sequence). The chain combines TRBV20-1 with TRBJ2-7; D is perhaps TRBD2 (6 bases). Sequenced: PBMCs or T cells enriched from blood (not recorded which). The sequence derives from a middle-aged woman who had recovered from COVID-19. The CDR3 is CSARAGYEQYF. CDR3 bases: TGCAGTGCTAGGGCGGGGTACGAGCAGTACTTC.